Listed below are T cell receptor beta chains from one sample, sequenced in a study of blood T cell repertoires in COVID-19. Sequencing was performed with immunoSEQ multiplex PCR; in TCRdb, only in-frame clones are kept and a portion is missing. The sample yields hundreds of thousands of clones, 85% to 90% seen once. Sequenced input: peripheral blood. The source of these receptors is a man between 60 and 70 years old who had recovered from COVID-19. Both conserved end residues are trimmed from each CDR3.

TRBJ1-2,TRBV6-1,ASSEEPTIYGYT
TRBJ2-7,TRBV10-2,ASRGQNYEQY
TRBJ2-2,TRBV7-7,ASSPGREGLTGELF
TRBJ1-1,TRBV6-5,ASSYDAMRTEAF
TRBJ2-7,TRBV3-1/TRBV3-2,ASSGRTAGPDEQY
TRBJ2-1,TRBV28,ASSNRGYNEQF
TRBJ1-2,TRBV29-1,SVTGTPRYGYT
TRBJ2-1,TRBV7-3,ASSSSGAYNEQF
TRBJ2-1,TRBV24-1,ATSEGSLNEQF
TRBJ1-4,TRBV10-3,AISEGSTNEKLF
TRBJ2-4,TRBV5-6,ASSLLAPQNPAKNIQY
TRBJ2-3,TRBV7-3,ASSLFSGGPADTQY
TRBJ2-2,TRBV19,ASSADRGQTGELF
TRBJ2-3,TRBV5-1,ASSLGGRGGTDTQY
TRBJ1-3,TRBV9,ASSVASGESGNTIY
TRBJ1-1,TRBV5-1,ASSSTGGTAF
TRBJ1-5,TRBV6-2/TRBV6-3,ASSYHLRDRGTGNQPQH
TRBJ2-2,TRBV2,ASSTQGTGATGELF
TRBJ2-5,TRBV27,ASIRQGRGEETQY
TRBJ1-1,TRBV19,ASSGQQGGHTEAF
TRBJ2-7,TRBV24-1,AVGNGGTYEQY
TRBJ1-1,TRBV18,ASSPRLVGNTEAF
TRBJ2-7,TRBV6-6,ASSYSDRTLRQY
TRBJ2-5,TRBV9,ASSVSSTIRETQY
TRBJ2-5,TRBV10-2,ASSGFRGQRQETQY
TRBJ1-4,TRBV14,ASSQWTGGKLF
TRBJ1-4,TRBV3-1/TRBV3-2,ASSQEGGGLSEKLF
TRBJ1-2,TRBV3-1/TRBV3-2,ASSRPGDGYT
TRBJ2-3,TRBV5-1,ASSLAVVGGSGDTQY
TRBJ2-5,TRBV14,ASSQELAGGPVGETQY
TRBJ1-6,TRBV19,ASSAEDRGNSPLH
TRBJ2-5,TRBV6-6,ASSYSGMGETQY
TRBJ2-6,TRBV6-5,ASTGSGANVLT
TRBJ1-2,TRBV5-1,ASSLANPYGYT
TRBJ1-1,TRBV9,ASSVEAGKNTEAF
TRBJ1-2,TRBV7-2,ASSLGLGSNYGYT
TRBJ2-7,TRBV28,ASTMDRGREQY
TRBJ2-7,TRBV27,ASSRLVGAYEQY
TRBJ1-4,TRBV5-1,ASSRTGNRDEKLF
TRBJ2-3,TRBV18,ASSPRSRGTDTQY
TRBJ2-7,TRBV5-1,ASRPGTVPYEQY
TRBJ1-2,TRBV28,ASSPTGEGYT
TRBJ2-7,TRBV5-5,ASSGDRVSYEQY
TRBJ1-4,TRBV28,ASSYLRGLGEKLF
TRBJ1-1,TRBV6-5,ASSATGFTEAF
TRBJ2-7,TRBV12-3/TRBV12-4,ASSRKGGQY
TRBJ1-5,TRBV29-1,SVEVNGQGGQPQH
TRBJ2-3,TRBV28,ASSLGTRGLTQY
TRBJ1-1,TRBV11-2,ASSLDRNTEAF
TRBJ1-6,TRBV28,ASLAGTPTSRTPLH
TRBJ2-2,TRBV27,ASRPFVGSIAGELF
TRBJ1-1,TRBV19,ASSTGGARYTEAF
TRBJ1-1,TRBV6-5,ASRRQTNTEAF
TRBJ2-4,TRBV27,ASSLRPWDSLAKNIQY
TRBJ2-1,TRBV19,ASSIARGRASGRVNEQF